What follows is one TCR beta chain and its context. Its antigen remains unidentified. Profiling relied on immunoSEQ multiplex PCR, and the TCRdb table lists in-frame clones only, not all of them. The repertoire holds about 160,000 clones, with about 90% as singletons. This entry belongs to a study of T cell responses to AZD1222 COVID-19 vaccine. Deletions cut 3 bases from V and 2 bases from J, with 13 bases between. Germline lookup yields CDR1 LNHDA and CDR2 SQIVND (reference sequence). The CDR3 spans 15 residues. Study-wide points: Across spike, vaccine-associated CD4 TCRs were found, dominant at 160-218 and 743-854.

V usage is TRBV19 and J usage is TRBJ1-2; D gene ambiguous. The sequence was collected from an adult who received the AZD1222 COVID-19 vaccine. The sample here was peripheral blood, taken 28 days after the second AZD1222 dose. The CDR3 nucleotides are TGTGCCAGTAGTATCGGCGGCAACCTAAACTATGGCTACACCTTC. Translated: CASSIGGNLNYGYTF.